This TCR beta chain was recorded in a study of PD-1 blockade in classical Hodgkin lymphoma. About this clone itself: Its target is not known.

Study outcomes and limitations: The study found that TCR diversity rose significantly by C4D1 in CD4+ but not CD8+ cells. Why repertoires differed is undefined; disease activity or prior therapy possibly contributed. Newly diagnosed patients reportedly had lower baseline TCR diversity than healthy donors. It was among complete responders that baseline diversity resembled that of newly diagnosed patients.

The germline V gene encodes CDR1 LGHNA and CDR2 YNFKEQ. J lost 8 bases, V lost 0 bases, and 13 bases had no gene match. This CDR3 has 18 amino acids. Clones were read by immunoSEQ multiplex PCR, and TCRdb kept only the in-frame ones, dropping some. The sample holds 66,000 or so clones, around 75% seen once. Brentuximab vedotin exposure varied among the patients, all of whom had relapsed after autologous stem cell transplantation. The sequencing used peripheral blood mononuclear cells (PBMCs), collected before the second cycle of nivolumab. This chain joins TRBV4-2 and TRBJ2-4, with TRBD2 matching over 10 bases. The receptor was derived from a human donor with classical Hodgkin lymphoma. The CDR3 DNA sequence: TGTGCCAGCAGCCAAGAAAGTTGGGCTAGCGGGAGTTGGGACATTCAGTACTTC. It is translated as CASSQESWASGSWDIQYF.